These T cell receptor beta chains were read from a single sample in a study of Tregs in tolerant kidney transplant recipients. Sequencing was performed with immunoSEQ multiplex PCR; in TCRdb, only in-frame clones are kept and a portion is missing. This sample has 50,000 or so clones, with roughly nine tenths found just once. The material was CD8+ T cells from blood (PBMCs), obtained 12 months after the transplant. Receptor source: a human patient who received a combined kidney and bone marrow transplant. Some T cells may be supplied by the graft donor. CDR3s include the opening cysteine and the closing phenylalanine or tryptophan. The D gene is left open where the match is weak.

d_gene	j_gene	v_gene	CDR3aa
.	TRBJ2-7	TRBV27	CASSLGRSYEQYF
.	TRBJ2-5	TRBV2	CASRKVEGGETQYF
.	TRBJ1-5	TRBV19	CASSIGGDWTHQPQHF
TRBD1	TRBJ2-1	TRBV11-2	CASSRDRANYNEQFF
TRBD2	TRBJ2-1	TRBV4-1	CASSQDRASGGVF
TRBD1	TRBJ2-3	TRBV9	CASSVSGTGTDTQYF
.	TRBJ2-5	TRBV7-2	CASRRLGQETQYF
.	TRBJ2-1	TRBV29-1	CSVTYNEQFF
.	TRBJ1-2	TRBV4-1	CASSQDAQGRYGYTF
.	TRBJ2-7	TRBV7-8	CASSLPTEFSYEQYF
TRBD1	TRBJ2-7	TRBV7-8	CASSLVNEGTGGILPFYEQYF
.	TRBJ2-1	TRBV2	CASREGNEQFF
.	TRBJ1-6	TRBV4-3	CASSQVGAGNSPLHF
TRBD1	TRBJ1-1	TRBV7-9	CASSGDRAIKAFF
.	TRBJ2-7	TRBV4-3	CASSQDGLASEQYF
TRBD1	TRBJ2-7	TRBV4-1	CASSQVGDRPGSSYEQYF
TRBD2	TRBJ2-3	TRBV29-1	CSVAGTSVEWTDTQYF
TRBD2	TRBJ2-5	TRBV19	CASSWGLAGGETQYF
.	TRBJ2-1	TRBV19	CASTSDRSSYNEQFF
.	TRBJ1-1	TRBV28	CASSFFKVVAGRKNTEAFF
TRBD2	TRBJ2-7	TRBV9	CASSVAPAGGVYEQYF
.	TRBJ2-7	TRBV29-1	CSVGASSSYEQYF
.	TRBJ2-7	TRBV27	CASSQGGGTPPYEQYF
.	TRBJ2-7	TRBV27	CASSFGQYYEQYF